These 23 T cell receptor beta chains were sequenced from one sample in a study of T cell repertoires in cytomegalovirus infection (dated by TCRdb to the late 2010s). Sequencing used an Illumina HiSeq 1500. The raw public data were reprocessed by TCRdb itself: fastp quality trimming at Q25, MiXCR clonotype calling, in-frame beta chains only. A single entry per CDR3 protein holds the most common genes and DNA from its merged rows. A total of around 310,000 distinct CDR3 sequences appear in this sample, roughly a sixth of them only once. The ten largest clonotypes hold more than 10% of the sample. Material: PBMCs. Source of these receptors: a human donor in good health (CMV status not recorded). Some clones in this sample may be carry-over from other donors' samples.

This clonotype was observed many times. The V and J genes are TRBV7-9 and TRBJ1-1; D not resolved. The CDR3 extends over 17 amino acids. CDR1 SEHNR and CDR2 FQNEAQ come from the germline V gene (reference sequence). The V end lost 1 base, the J end lost 4 bases, and 19 bases lay between the germline ends. The CDR3 reads CASSLGSVLALSTEAFF. The CDR3, as DNA: TGTGCCAGCAGCTTAGGTTCCGTCCTCGCCCTGAGCACTGAAGCTTTCTTT. The variable domain in full, with the rest retrieved from reference TRBV7-9 and TRBJ1-1, is DTGVSQNPRHKITKRGQNVTFRCDPISEHNRLYWYRQTLGQGPEFLTYFQNEAQLEKSRLLSDRFSAERPKGSFSTLEIQRTEQGDSAMYLCASSLGSVLALSTEAFFGQGTRLTVV.

In this sample, this clonotype turned up once. Since a much larger clone is just one base distant, this may be a read error. The CDR3 DNA sequence: TGTGTCAGCAGCTTAAATGGACAGCCCCAGCATTTT. Translation: CVSSLNGQPQHF. This chain joins TRBV12-3 or TRBV12-4 and TRBJ1-5; D unclear. There are 12 residues in the CDR3.

V usage is TRBV5-1 and J usage is TRBJ2-1; D perhaps matches TRBD2 (5 bases). V was shortened by 1 base and J by 4 bases, with 12 bases between the two germline ends. CDR1 and CDR2 (germline): SGHRS, YFSETQ. The CDR3 contains 15 residues. As DNA, the CDR3 is TGCGCCAGCAGCTTGAATCCTAGCTTATACAATGAGCAGTTCTTC. Translated: CASSLNPSLYNEQFF.

In the case of this clonotype: One end of the junction does not line up with germline, which may come from a read error. This sequence joins TRBV4-1 and TRBJ1-2; 8 nucleotides align to TRBD1. This CDR3 is built from 15 residues. Germline CDR1 reads MGHRA; CDR2 reads YSYEKL. CDR3 DNA sequence: TGTGCCAGCAGCCGGACAGGGCCCACTGACTATGGCTACACCTTC. Amino acid sequence: CASSRTGPTDYGYTF.

This clonotype was seen a few times. This CDR3 reads CAISTPRSEQYF. The CDR3 nucleotides read TGTGCCATCAGCACCCCTAGGAGCGAGCAGTACTTC. The J gene is TRBJ2-7, the V gene TRBV10-3; D is undetermined. Trimming stripped 6 bases from V and 6 bases from J, with 12 bases between. This CDR3 region has 12 residues. The germline V gene has CDR1 ENHRY and CDR2 SYGVKD.

The table lists this clonotype with a few counts. The gene calls are TRBV4-1 and TRBJ1-6, with D hard to call. This CDR3 region has 15 residues. The V end was cut by 1 base, the J end by 10 bases, with 14 bases between. Looked up from germline, CDR1 is MGHRA and CDR2 is YSYEKL. The CDR3 spells CASSQVGSLMSPLHF. CDR3 coding DNA: TGCGCCAGCAGCCAAGTCGGCAGTCTTATGTCACCCCTCCACTTT.

This clonotype was seen more than once but under ten times. The chain links TRBV7-9 to TRBJ1-1; D gene unclear. Trimming removed 5 bases from V and 2 bases from J, with 15 bases in between. The CDR3 runs 15 residues. Germline V CDR1 and CDR2: SEHNR, FQNEAQ (reference sequence). The CDR3 DNA reads TGTGCCAGCAGCAGAGAGACATTACTTAACACTGAAGCTTTCTTT. This translates into CASSRETLLNTEAFF. The full variable domain, with the rest looked up from reference TRBV7-9 and TRBJ1-1, is DTGVSQNPRHKITKRGQNVTFRCDPISEHNRLYWYRQTLGQGPEFLTYFQNEAQLEKSRLLSDRFSAERPKGSFSTLEIQRTEQGDSAMYLCASSRETLLNTEAFFGQGTRLTVV.

This clonotype was picked up a small number of times. This sequence joins TRBV6-5 and TRBJ2-5; TRBD2 aligns across 10 bases. The CDR3 contains 17 residues. Germline CDR1 is MNHEY and CDR2 is SVGAGI. The ends lost 6 bases at V and 0 bases at J; junction bases unmatched: 10. The CDR3 loop reads CASSRAKLAGYQETQYF. For the CDR3, the DNA is TGTGCCAGCAGCCGAGCCAAACTAGCGGGGTACCAAGAGACCCAGTACTTC.

This clonotype was seen ten or more times. The V gene is TRBV24-1, the J gene TRBJ2-5; perhaps TRBD2 as D (6 bases). In germline, CDR1 is KGHDR, CDR2 SFDVKD. With 3 bases removed from V and 2 bases from J, the gap between germline ends came to 6 bases. The CDR3 is 13 amino acids. Here the CDR3 reads CATSDGLQETQYF. The CDR3 DNA reads TGTGCCACCAGTGATGGACTACAAGAGACCCAGTACTTC.

This chain uses TRBV9 with TRBJ2-3; tentatively, D is TRBD2 (6 bases). Germline CDR1 and CDR2: SGDLS and YYNGEE. Trimming took off 0 bases at V and 2 bases at J, with 10 bases between the two ends. The CDR3 runs to 15 residues. The CDR3 is CASSVGGGNTDTQYF. For the CDR3, the DNA is TGTGCCAGCAGCGTAGGTGGCGGGAACACAGATACGCAGTATTTT. The variable domain in full, completed from reference TRBV9 and TRBJ2-3, reads DSGVTQTPKHLITATGQRVTLRCSPRSGDLSVYWYQQSLDQGLQFLIQYYNGEERAKGNILERFSAQQFPDLHSELNLSSLELGDSALYFCASSVGGGNTDTQYFGPGTRLTVL.

V is TRBV6-2 or TRBV6-3 and J is TRBJ2-1; 9 bases map to TRBD2. The germline gives CDR1 MNHEY, CDR2 SVGEGT. Trimming removed 5 bases from V and 0 bases from J; junction bases left unmatched: 14. The CDR3 is 19 residues long. CDR3 amino acids: CASSRYRVAGAYSYNEQFF. CDR3 sequence (DNA): TGTGCCAGCAGTCGATACCGGGTAGCGGGGGCCTACTCCTACAATGAGCAGTTCTTC.

This clonotype was seen more than once but under ten times. V gene TRBV7-9 combines with J gene TRBJ1-2, with D unresolved. The CDR3 contains 15 residues. Per germline, CDR1 SEHNR and CDR2 FQNEAQ (reference sequence). V dropped 1 base and J dropped 1 base, with 10 bases sitting between them. CDR3 sequence reads: CASSLGVLFNYGYTF. The CDR3 region has the DNA TGTGCCAGCAGCTTAGGAGTTTTGTTTAACTATGGCTACACCTTC. Full variable domain (rest looked up from reference TRBV7-9 and TRBJ1-2): DTGVSQNPRHKITKRGQNVTFRCDPISEHNRLYWYRQTLGQGPEFLTYFQNEAQLEKSRLLSDRFSAERPKGSFSTLEIQRTEQGDSAMYLCASSLGVLFNYGYTFGSGTRLTVV.

This clonotype was counted ten times or more. The CDR3 DNA reads TGTGCCAGCAGTCTGAATCAGGGTCCCATATCCTACGAGCAGTACTTC. This sequence encodes CASSLNQGPISYEQYF. The chain carries TRBV5-6 and TRBJ2-7; tentatively, D is TRBD1 (5 bases). Germline V gene sequence: CDR1 SGHDT, CDR2 YYEEEE. The V gene lost 5 bases and the J gene lost 1 base, with 19 bases spanning the gap. CDR3 length: 16 amino acids.

This clonotype was found a few times. This chain joins TRBV19 and TRBJ2-1, with 9 bases matching TRBD1. CDR1 and CDR2 (germline): LNHDA, SQIVND (reference sequence). The CDR3 spans 15 residues. After removal of 7 bases from V and 5 bases from J, the junction contained 9 bases not matched to a gene. In DNA, the CDR3 is TGTGCCAGTAATCCCGGGACAGGGTTCGACAATGAGCAGTTCTTC. Translation: CASNPGTGFDNEQFF.

As regards this clonotype: This could be a read error, since a much larger clone is one nucleotide away. The chain recombines TRBV7-2 with TRBJ2-2; 7 bases are shared with TRBD1. The J segment lost 4 bases and the V segment lost 4 bases, leaving 3 bases of the junction unmatched. Germline V gene lookup returns CDR1 SGHTA and CDR2 FQGNSA. CDR3 length equals 14 residues. Written as DNA, the CDR3 is TGTGCCAGCAGCTCGGACAGGAGCACCGGGGAGCTGTTTTTT. Its protein product is CASSSDRSTGELFF. The whole variable domain, remainder taken from reference TRBV7-2 and TRBJ2-2, is GAGVSQSPSNKVTEKGKDVELRCDPISGHTALYWYRQSLGQGLEFLIYFQGNSAPDKSGLPSDRFSAERTGGSVSTLTIQRTQQEDSAVYLCASSSDRSTGELFFGEGSRLTVL.

The table lists this clonotype with many counts. The V call is TRBV7-9, the J call TRBJ2-3; D uncertain. Germline-derived CDR1 and CDR2 are SEHNR and FQNEAQ (reference sequence). This CDR3 has 17 residues. Trimming removed 1 base at V and 3 bases at J, with 17 bases between. The CDR3 is CASSLGAWRVGTDTQYF. The CDR3 DNA follows: TGTGCCAGCAGCTTAGGGGCGTGGCGAGTGGGAACAGATACGCAGTATTTT.

This clonotype was recorded a few times. This sequence joins TRBV5-5 and TRBJ1-4, with D unclear. This CDR3 has 16 residues. CDR1 SGHKS and CDR2 YYEKEE come from the germline V gene (reference sequence). The germline V and J ends were trimmed by 0 bases and 5 bases, with 14 bases remaining between them. In DNA form, the CDR3 reads TGTGCCAGCAGCTTGGTGAGAGATGCATTGAATGAAAAACTGTTTTTT. This encodes CASSLVRDALNEKLFF.

This clonotype was counted ten times or more. The CDR3, as DNA: TGTGCCAGCAGTTTTGGAACCAACTATGGCTACACCTTC. Translation gives CASSFGTNYGYTF. The chain joins TRBV12-3 or TRBV12-4 to TRBJ1-2; the D is unclear. The length of the CDR3 is 13 residues. V lost 3 bases and J lost 2, with 7 bases in between.

This chain uses TRBV7-8 with TRBJ2-1; 16 bases line up with TRBD2. V was pared by 5 bases and J by 5 bases, with 12 bases of the junction left unmatched. Germline CDR1 SGHVS, CDR2 FQNEAQ. This CDR3 comprises 19 residues. CDR3 coding DNA: TGTGCCAGCAGCGCGCCCGGGACTAGCGGGGGGGGGCGGAACAATGAGCAGTTCTTC. Residues: CASSAPGTSGGGRNNEQFF.

This clonotype was counted only a few times. The chain recombines TRBV20-1 with TRBJ1-2; perhaps TRBD1 as D (6 bases). V lost 3 bases and J lost 7, with 21 bases in between. The CDR3 totals 15 residues. Germline V gene sequence: CDR1 DFQATT, CDR2 SNEGSKA (reference sequence). The CDR3 DNA follows: TGCAGTGCTAGTTCATGGGACACCACCGTACTTGGCTACACCTTC. This sequence encodes CSASSWDTTVLGYTF.

Only a few counts were recorded for this clonotype. The J gene is TRBJ1-3, the V gene TRBV20-1, with a possible D match to TRBD1 (6 bases). The CDR3 consists of 15 residues. V was pared by 3 bases and J by 3 bases, with 15 bases between. Looked up from germline, CDR1 is DFQATT and CDR2 is SNEGSKA (reference sequence). Here the CDR3 reads CSASRGAAGGNTIYF. CDR3 coding DNA: TGCAGTGCTAGTAGGGGGGCCGCAGGTGGAAACACCATATATTTT.

This clonotype was found a few times. V usage is TRBV25-1 and J usage is TRBJ2-1; TRBD1 agrees at 7 bases. Germline trimming cut 3 bases from V and 4 bases from J; bases unmatched to any gene: 3. CDR1 MGHDK and CDR2 SYGVNS come from the germline V gene. This CDR3 comprises 14 residues. In DNA, the CDR3 is TGTGCCAGCAGTGAGGGCAGGGGGTACAATGAGCAGTTCTTC. Translated: CASSEGRGYNEQFF.

The chain couples TRBV28 to TRBJ2-7; unclear D gene. The germline CDR1 and CDR2 sequences are MDHEN and SYDVKM. V was trimmed by 6 bases and J by 4 bases, leaving 16 bases between them. This CDR3 is 14 amino acids long. The CDR3 region has the DNA TGTGCCAGCAGCGCTCCAGGTCTAGGATACGAGCAGTACTTC. This sequence encodes CASSAPGLGYEQYF.